This T cell receptor (beta chain) was sequenced during a study of response to subunit inactivated influenza vaccine. The CDR3 runs 15 residues. The germline V gene has CDR1 SGHRS and CDR2 YFSETQ. Trimming shortened V by 6 bases and J by 1 base, and 14 bases separated the two germline ends. Broader study findings: Authors suggested each seasonal influenza vaccination recruits few new T cells.

From the RT-PCR reads, TCRdb called clonotypes with MiXCR, one entry per CDR3 protein. Here the sample spans about half a million distinct CDR3 sequences, about 7.6% being singletons. This clonotype was detected ten times or more. Its antigen is not known. The chain is built from TRBV5-1 and TRBJ2-1, with a weak D call TRBD2 (6 bases). This specimen was PBMCs from blood, taken around 25 months after vaccination. The source is a man aged 45-69 years who received an inactivated influenza vaccine. The CDR3 region is CASTPLAQSYNEQFF. CDR3 DNA sequence: TGCGCCAGCACCCCCCTAGCGCAGTCCTACAATGAGCAGTTCTTC. Together with reference TRBV5-1 and TRBJ2-1, the CDR3 gives the full variable domain: KAGVTQTPRYLIKTRGQQVTLSCSPISGHRSVSWYQQTPGQGLQFLFEYFSETQRNKGNFPGRFSGRQFSNSRSEMNVSTLELGDSALYLCASTPLAQSYNEQFFGPGTRLTVL.